This T cell receptor beta chain was sequenced during a study of regulatory T cells in long-lasting Graves disease. With iRepertoire HTBI primers and Arm-PCR of CDR3 regions, TCR beta libraries were built. Using its own MiXCR run on the multiplex PCR reads, TCRdb lists one record per CDR3 protein. The sample includes roughly 610,000 distinct CDR3 sequences, about 16% of them seen just once. This clonotype was counted many times. Its cognate antigen is unknown. Indicated time point: newly diagnosed GD, antithyroid drugs for less than 3 months. PBMC-extracted RNA yielded the TCR library. The guidelines of the American Thyroid Association were the basis for diagnosing Graves' disease. EDTA tubes received roughly 10 milliliters of drawn peripheral blood. V was cut by 3 bases and J by 4 bases, with 12 bases left in between. This CDR3 has 14 amino acids. General study points: Accuracy could have been hurt by small sample size. Blood alone, not thyroid tissue, was studied.

These same data were also listed under a study on T cells in Graves' hyperthyroidism and ophthalmopathy.

This sequence joins TRBV12-3 or TRBV12-4 and TRBJ1-2, with a possible D match to TRBD1 (6 bases). The material was peripheral blood mononuclear cells (PBMCs), obtained at new diagnosis, from a patient treated with antithyroid drugs. The source of this sequence is a man younger than 35 with Graves disease. CDR3 loop: CASSFAGVGYGYTF. In DNA form, the CDR3 reads TGTGCCAGCAGTTTTGCAGGGGTTGGCTATGGCTACACCTTC.